This TCR beta chain was observed in a study of cytomegalovirus exposure and HLA in healthy donors. The V and J ends lost 0 bases and 0 bases, in that order; junction bases with no gene match: 5. The CDR3 consists of 18 residues. Germline-derived CDR1 and CDR2 are ENHRY and SYGVKD. Worth noting for this clone: Its target is unknown.

The PCR ran on 60 Vbeta and 13 Jbeta primers. Sequenced by immunoSEQ multiplex PCR; TCRdb stores in-frame clones only, minus some. The table records fewer than 150,000 clones, around 85% of them present only once. Findings of the study overall: When analyzed later, a missense DCLRE1C variant was found to be linked to TCR beta V- and J-gene trimming. Certain indistinguishable V segments, among them TRBV6-2 and TRBV6-3, were excluded. Several of the most significant clusters appeared linked to common viral pathogens, based on a later analysis. A later analysis linked some 17,000 TCR beta sequences to HLA alleles at 0.05 false discovery rate.

This receptor was obtained from a young woman in good health and CMV-seropositive. Sequences were obtained from PBMCs. The chain links TRBV10-3 to TRBJ2-3; 11 bases agree with TRBD2. CDR3 region: CAISESTSGALSTDTQYF. CDR3 nucleotide sequence: TGTGCCATCAGTGAGTCGACTAGCGGGGCGCTAAGCACAGATACGCAGTATTTT.